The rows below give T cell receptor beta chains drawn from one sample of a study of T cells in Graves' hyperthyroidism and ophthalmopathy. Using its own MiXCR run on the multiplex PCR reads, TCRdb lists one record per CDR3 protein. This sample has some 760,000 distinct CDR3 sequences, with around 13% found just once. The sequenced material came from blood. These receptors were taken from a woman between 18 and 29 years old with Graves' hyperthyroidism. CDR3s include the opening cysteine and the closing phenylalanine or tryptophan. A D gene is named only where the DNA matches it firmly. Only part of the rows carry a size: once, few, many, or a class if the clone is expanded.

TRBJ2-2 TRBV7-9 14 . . CASSLSSSPRELFF TGTGCCAGCAGCTTAAGTTCCAGCCCCCGGGAGCTGTTTTTT
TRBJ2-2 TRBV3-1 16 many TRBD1 CASTPGQGKVAGELFF TGTGCCAGCACCCCGGGACAGGGAAAGGTGGCCGGGGAGCTGTTTTTT
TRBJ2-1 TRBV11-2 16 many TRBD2 CASSAPLASSYNEQFF TGTGCCAGCAGCGCCCCACTAGCGAGCTCCTACAATGAGCAGTTCTTC
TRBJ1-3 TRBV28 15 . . CASNPFGGSGNTIYF TGTGCCAGCAACCCGTTTGGTGGATCGGGAAACACCATATATTTT
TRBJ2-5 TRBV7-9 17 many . CASSPPRQSPYEETQYF TGTGCCAGCAGCCCACCCCGGCAGTCGCCATATGAAGAGACCCAGTACTTC
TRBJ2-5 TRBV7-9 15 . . CASSPVRSVQETQYF TGTGCCAGCAGCCCTGTTCGTTCCGTCCAAGAGACCCAGTACTTC
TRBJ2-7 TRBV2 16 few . CASSAQGIDSSYEQYF TGTGCCAGCAGTGCTCAGGGAATAGACTCATCCTACGAGCAGTACTTC
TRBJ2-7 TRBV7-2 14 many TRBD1 CASSLTGGLSEQYF TGTGCCAGCAGCCTCACAGGGGGCCTAAGCGAGCAGTACTTC
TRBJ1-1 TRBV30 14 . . CAWMAFGMNTEAFF TGTGCCTGGATGGCCTTTGGAATGAACACTGAAGCTTTCTTT
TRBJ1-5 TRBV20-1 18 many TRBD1 CSASGGTGWGFGNQPQHF TGCAGTGCTAGCGGTGGGACAGGGTGGGGATTTGGGAATCAGCCCCAGCATTTT
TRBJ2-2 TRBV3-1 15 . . CASRARPAGTGELFF TGTGCCAGCAGAGCCCGACCGGCGGGAACCGGGGAGCTGTTTTTT
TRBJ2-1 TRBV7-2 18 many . CASSLGALPLDWDNEQFF TGTGCCAGCAGCTTAGGGGCGCTTCCCCTGGACTGGGACAATGAGCAGTTCTTC
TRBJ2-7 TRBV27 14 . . CASSPDGGIREQYF TGTGCCAGCAGTCCCGATGGGGGGATCCGCGAGCAGTACTTC
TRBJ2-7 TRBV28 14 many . CASSAAGTILEQYF TGTGCCAGCAGTGCGGCCGGGACAATCCTCGAGCAGTACTTC
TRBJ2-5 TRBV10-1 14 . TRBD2 CATSTSGREETQYF TGCGCCACTTCGACTAGCGGGAGGGAAGAGACCCAGTACTTC
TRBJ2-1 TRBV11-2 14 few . CASSLGVARYEQFF TGTGCCAGCAGCTTAGGGGTAGCGCGGTATGAGCAGTTCTTC
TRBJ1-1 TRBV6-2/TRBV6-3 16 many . CASYFKRNQRNTEAFF TGTGCCAGCTACTTCAAACGGAATCAAAGGAACACTGAAGCTTTCTTT
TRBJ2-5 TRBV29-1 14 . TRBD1 CSVEGQGIQETQYF TGCAGCGTTGAAGGACAGGGCATCCAAGAGACCCAGTACTTC
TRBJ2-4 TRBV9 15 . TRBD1 CASSPGTANKNIQYF TGTGCCAGCAGCCCAGGGACAGCGAACAAAAACATTCAGTACTTC
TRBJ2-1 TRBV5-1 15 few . CASSWTGSSYNEQFF TGCGCCAGCAGCTGGACCGGTAGCTCCTACAATGAGCAGTTCTTC
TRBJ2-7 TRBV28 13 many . CASSFRGFYEQYF TGTGCCAGCAGTTTTAGGGGTTTCTACGAGCAGTACTTC
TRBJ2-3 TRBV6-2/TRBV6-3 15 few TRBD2 CASSYSSGVTDTQYF TGTGCCAGCAGTTACTCCAGCGGGGTGACAGATACGCAGTATTTT
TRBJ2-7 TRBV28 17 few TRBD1 CASSLGVAGTGGFEQYF TGTGCCAGCAGTTTGGGGGTCGCCGGGACAGGGGGGTTCGAGCAGTACTTC
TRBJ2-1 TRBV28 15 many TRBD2 CASRVGLAGVHEQFF TGTGCCAGCAGGGTTGGACTAGCGGGAGTTCATGAGCAGTTCTTC
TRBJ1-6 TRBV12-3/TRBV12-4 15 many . CASSLSGVVGTPLHF TGTGCCAGCAGTTTATCGGGGGTGGTGGGTACACCCCTCCACTTT
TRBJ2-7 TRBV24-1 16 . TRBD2 CATSDPTSGGVGEQYF TGTGCCACCAGTGACCCGACTAGCGGTGGCGTCGGGGAGCAGTACTTC
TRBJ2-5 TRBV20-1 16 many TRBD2 CSAHRLAGGPSETQYF TGCAGTGCCCATAGACTAGCGGGAGGGCCCTCAGAGACCCAGTACTTC
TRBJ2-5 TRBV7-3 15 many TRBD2 CASSLGPGLQETQYF TGTGCCAGCAGCTTAGGTCCGGGACTACAAGAGACCCAGTACTTC
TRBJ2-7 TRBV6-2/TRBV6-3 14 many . CASDSESLTYEQYF TGTGCCAGCGACTCGGAATCCCTTACCTACGAGCAGTACTTC
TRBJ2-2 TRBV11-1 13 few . CATEEGGTGELFF TGTGCCACCGAGGAGGGCGGCACCGGGGAGCTGTTTTTT
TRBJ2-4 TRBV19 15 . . CASSIFSGSQNIQYF TGTGCCAGTAGTATATTCTCAGGCAGCCAAAACATTCAGTACTTC
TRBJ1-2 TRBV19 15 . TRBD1 CASSPRGQGNYGYTF TGTGCCAGTAGTCCCCGGGGACAGGGGAACTATGGCTACACCTTC
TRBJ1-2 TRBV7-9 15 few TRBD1 CASSVKGDRGEGYTF TGTGCCAGCAGCGTAAAGGGCGACAGGGGGGAAGGCTACACCTTC
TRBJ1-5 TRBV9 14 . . CASSTAPGGQPQHF TGTGCCAGCAGCACGGCACCTGGGGGTCAGCCCCAGCATTTT
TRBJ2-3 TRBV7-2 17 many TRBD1 CASSLGAGQGGGDTQYF TGTGCCAGCAGCTTAGGGGCAGGACAGGGTGGAGGAGATACGCAGTATTTT
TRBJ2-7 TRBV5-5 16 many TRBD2 CASSSSPGTSSYEQYF TGTGCCAGCAGCTCGTCGCCCGGGACTAGCAGCTACGAGCAGTACTTC
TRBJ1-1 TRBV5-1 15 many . CASSYQAGLNTEAFF TGCGCCAGCAGCTACCAGGCAGGATTGAACACTGAAGCTTTCTTT
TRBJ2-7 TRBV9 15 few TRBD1 CASSISGQGPYEQYF TGTGCCAGCAGTATATCGGGACAGGGTCCCTACGAGCAGTACTTC
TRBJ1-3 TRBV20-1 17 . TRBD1 CSARDFGQGTSGNTIYF TGCAGTGCTAGAGATTTCGGACAGGGGACCTCTGGAAACACCATATATTTT
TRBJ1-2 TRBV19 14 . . CASSLTSSYYGYTF TGTGCCAGTAGTTTGACCTCATCTTACTATGGCTACACCTTC
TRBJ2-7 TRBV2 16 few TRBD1 CASSQSFQTGSGEQYF TGTGCCAGCAGTCAAAGCTTCCAGACAGGGTCTGGCGAGCAGTACTTC